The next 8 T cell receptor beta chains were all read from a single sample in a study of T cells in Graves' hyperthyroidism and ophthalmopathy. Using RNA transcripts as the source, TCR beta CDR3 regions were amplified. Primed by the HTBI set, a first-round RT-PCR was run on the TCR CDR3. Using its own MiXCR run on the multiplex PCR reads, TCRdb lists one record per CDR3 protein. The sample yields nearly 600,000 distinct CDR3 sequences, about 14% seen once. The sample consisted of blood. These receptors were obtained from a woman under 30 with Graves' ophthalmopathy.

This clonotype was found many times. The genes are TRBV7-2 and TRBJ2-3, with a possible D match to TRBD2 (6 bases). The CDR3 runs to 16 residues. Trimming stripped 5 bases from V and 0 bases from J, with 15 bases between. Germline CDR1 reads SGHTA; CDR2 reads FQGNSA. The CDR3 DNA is TGTGCCAGCAGCCTCGGGCGGGACCCTAGCACAGATACGCAGTATTTT. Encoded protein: CASSLGRDPSTDTQYF. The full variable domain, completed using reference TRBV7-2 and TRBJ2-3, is GAGVSQSPSNKVTEKGKDVELRCDPISGHTALYWYRQSLGQGLEFLIYFQGNSAPDKSGLPSDRFSAERTGGSVSTLTIQRTQQEDSAVYLCASSLGRDPSTDTQYFGPGTRLTVL.

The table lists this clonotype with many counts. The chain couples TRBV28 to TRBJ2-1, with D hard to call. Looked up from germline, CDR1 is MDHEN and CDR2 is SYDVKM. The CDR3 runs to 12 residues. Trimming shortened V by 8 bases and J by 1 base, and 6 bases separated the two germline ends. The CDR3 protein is CASGESYNEQFF. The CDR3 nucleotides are TGTGCCAGCGGAGAATCCTACAATGAGCAGTTCTTC.

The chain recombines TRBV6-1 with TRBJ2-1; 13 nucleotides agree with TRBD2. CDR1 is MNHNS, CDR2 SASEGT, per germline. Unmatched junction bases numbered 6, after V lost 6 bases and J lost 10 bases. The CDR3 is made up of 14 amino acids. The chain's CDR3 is CASRELAGGPEQFF. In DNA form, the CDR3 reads TGTGCCAGCAGAGAACTAGCGGGAGGGCCGGAGCAGTTCTTC.

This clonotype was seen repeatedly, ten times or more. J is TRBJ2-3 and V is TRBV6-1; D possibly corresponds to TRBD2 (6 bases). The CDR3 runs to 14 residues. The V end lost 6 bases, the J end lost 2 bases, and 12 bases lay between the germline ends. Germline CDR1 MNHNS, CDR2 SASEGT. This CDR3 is CASRTGLHTDTQYF. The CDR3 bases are TGTGCCAGCAGGACGGGACTCCACACAGATACGCAGTATTTT.

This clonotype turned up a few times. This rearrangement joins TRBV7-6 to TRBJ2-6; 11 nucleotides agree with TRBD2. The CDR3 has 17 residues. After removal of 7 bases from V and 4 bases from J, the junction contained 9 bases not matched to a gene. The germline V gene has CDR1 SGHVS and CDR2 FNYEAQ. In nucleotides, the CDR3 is TGTGCCAGCACCCTGGGACTAGCGGTCCCCGGGGCCAACGTCCTGACTTTC. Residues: CASTLGLAVPGANVLTF.

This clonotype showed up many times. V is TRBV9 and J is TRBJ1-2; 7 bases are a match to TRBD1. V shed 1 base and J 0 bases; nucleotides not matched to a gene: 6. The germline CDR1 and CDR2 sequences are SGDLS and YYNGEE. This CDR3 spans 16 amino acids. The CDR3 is CASSVMGTATNYGYTF. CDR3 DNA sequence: TGTGCCAGCAGCGTAATGGGGACAGCCACTAACTATGGCTACACCTTC.

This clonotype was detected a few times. The CDR3 sequence is CASSLLEGGDRETQYF. CDR3 in DNA: TGTGCCAGCAGCTTATTGGAGGGGGGGGACCGGGAGACCCAGTACTTC. The chain employs TRBV7-9 and TRBJ2-5; possibly TRBD2 for D (7 bases). Trimming shortened V by 2 bases and J by 5 bases, and 18 bases separated the two germline ends. This CDR3 spans 16 amino acids. CDR1 and CDR2 from the germline V gene are SEHNR and FQNEAQ (reference sequence).

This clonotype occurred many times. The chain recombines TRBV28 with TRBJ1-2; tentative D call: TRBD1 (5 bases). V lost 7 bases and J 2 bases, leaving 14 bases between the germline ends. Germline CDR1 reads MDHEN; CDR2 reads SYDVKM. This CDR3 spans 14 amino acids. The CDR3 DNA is TGTGCCAGCACCTGGGACGGGGAGAACTATGGCTACACCTTC. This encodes CASTWDGENYGYTF.